Presented here are 30 T cell receptor beta chains from one specimen sequenced in a study of cytotoxic CD8 clonotypes in ibrutinib-treated CLL. Data came from immunoSEQ multiplex PCR; TCRdb stores just in-frame clones and leaves some out. The repertoire holds 250,000 to 350,000 clones, with approximately 76% as singletons. The specimen comprised PBMCs, sampled at disease progression, from a patient treated with ibrutinib. The source is a human donor with chronic lymphocytic leukemia.

The chain uses TRBV4-1 and TRBJ1-1; weak D call: TRBD1 (5 bases). CDR3 length: 16 amino acids. CDR1 MGHRA and CDR2 YSYEKL come from the germline V gene. V was shortened by 0 bases and J by 3 bases, with 14 bases between the two germline ends. CDR3 sequence: CASSQDRGGADTEAFF. The CDR3 bases are TGCGCCAGCAGCCAAGATCGGGGAGGGGCGGACACTGAAGCTTTCTTT.

This clone was seen a single time. The gene calls are TRBV7-2 and TRBJ1-5; possible D gene TRBD1, 6 bases. V lost 3 bases and J lost 0, with 12 bases in between. The CDR3 is 16 residues long. Germline loops: CDR1 SGHTA, CDR2 FQGNSA. The CDR3 sequence: CASSLRQAYSNQPQHF. The CDR3 DNA is TGTGCCAGCAGCTTGAGACAGGCCTATAGCAATCAGCCCCAGCATTTT.

This clone was observed a handful of times. The chain joins TRBV6-5 to TRBJ2-7; TRBD1 might be the D (5 bases). The germline V and J ends were trimmed by 10 bases and 1 base, with 17 bases remaining between them. The CDR3 spans 14 residues. The germline V gene has CDR1 MNHEY and CDR2 SVGAGI. CDR3 amino acids: CAIKTSQGSYEQYF. The CDR3 DNA follows: TGTGCCATCAAGACCTCTCAGGGATCCTACGAGCAGTACTTC.

The V call is TRBV4-3, the J call TRBJ2-7; TRBD2 agrees at 11 bases. Looked up from germline, CDR1 is LGHNA and CDR2 is YSLEER. J lost 0 bases, V lost 0 bases, and 7 bases had no gene match. This CDR3 region has 18 residues. The CDR3 protein is CASSQDRRTSGSSYEQYF. The DNA for the CDR3 is TGCGCCAGCAGCCAAGATCGGCGAACTAGCGGGAGCTCCTACGAGCAGTACTTC.

This chain links TRBV5-5 with TRBJ2-1, with a possible D match to TRBD1 (5 bases). Germline V CDR1 and CDR2: SGHKS, YYEKEE (reference sequence). The V end lost 6 bases, the J end lost 7 bases, and 11 bases lay between the germline ends. The CDR3 extends over 12 amino acids. The CDR3 DNA reads as TGTGCCAGCACCGATGACAGTAATGAGCAGTTCTTC. Protein: CASTDDSNEQFF. The variable domain in full, with the rest retrieved from reference TRBV5-5 and TRBJ2-1, is DAGVTQSPTHLIKTRGQQVTLRCSPISGHKSVSWYQQVLGQGPQFIFQYYEKEERGRGNFPDRFSARQFPNYSSELNVNALLLGDSALYLCASTDDSNEQFFGPGTRLTVL.

The chain uses TRBV29-1 and TRBJ1-4, with TRBD1 identical over 8 bases. CDR1 and CDR2 from the germline V gene are SQVTM and ANQGSEA. The CDR3 runs to 14 residues. The V gene end was trimmed by 5 bases and the J gene end by 8 bases; junction bases not matched to a gene: 10. CDR3 in amino acids: CSVRSGTGGEKLFF. Written as DNA, the CDR3 is TGCAGCGTTAGAAGCGGGACAGGCGGAGAAAAACTGTTTTTT.

The chain recombines TRBV6-5 with TRBJ2-7; TRBD1 aligns across 10 bases. The CDR3 runs 15 residues. V dropped 5 bases and J dropped 1; count of bases not matched to a gene: 5. Looked up from germline, CDR1 is MNHEY and CDR2 is SVGAGI. CDR3 loop: CASSTRQGASYEQYF. Here the CDR3 DNA reads TGTGCCAGCAGTACAAGACAGGGGGCGTCCTACGAGCAGTACTTC.

V is TRBV6-1 and J is TRBJ1-6; the match to TRBD1 covers 7 bases. Per the germline V gene, CDR1 is MNHNS and CDR2 is SASEGT. V lost 2 bases to trimming and J lost 10 bases; unmatched junction nucleotides: 2. The CDR3 sequence is 13 residues long. In nucleotides, the CDR3 is TGTGCCAGCAGTGAAACAGGGGACTCACCCCTCCACTTT. Protein sequence: CASSETGDSPLHF.

This clone has more than one count but fewer than ten. V gene TRBV6-1 combines with J gene TRBJ2-7, with 7 bases fitting TRBD1. The CDR3 has 13 residues. Germline V gene sequence: CDR1 MNHNS, CDR2 SASEGT. With V trimmed by 7 bases and J by 5 bases, 8 bases remained unmatched. The CDR3 region is CASINPGQHEQYF. For the CDR3, the DNA is TGTGCCAGCATCAACCCGGGACAGCACGAGCAGTACTTC.

The chain has TRBV6-5 and TRBJ1-1; tentatively, D is TRBD1 (5 bases). V lost 6 bases, J lost 4 bases, and 18 bases lay in between. The CDR3 sequence is 15 residues long. Germline CDR1 is MNHEY and CDR2 is SVGAGI. DNA of the CDR3: TGTGCCAGCAGGGGACTGATCCGACAAACCACTGAAGCTTTCTTT. It specifies CASRGLIRQTTEAFF.

Only one count was recorded for this clone. The V and J genes are TRBV27 and TRBJ2-3; either TRBD1 or TRBD2 may supply D (5 bases each). The CDR3 extends over 14 amino acids. Trimming stripped 7 bases from V and 2 bases from J, with 13 bases between. Germline V gene data show CDR1 as MNHEY and CDR2 as SMNVEV (reference sequence). The CDR3: CASTQGDLTDTQYF. The CDR3 DNA is TGTGCCAGCACTCAGGGAGATCTCACAGATACGCAGTATTTT.

The rearrangement uses TRBV10-3 and TRBJ1-5; the D gene is possibly TRBD1 (5 bases). V shed 0 bases and J shed 1 base, with 13 bases lying between them. Germline V gene sequence: CDR1 ENHRY, CDR2 SYGVKD. The CDR3 loop spans 17 amino acids. CDR3 coding DNA: TGTGCCATCAGTGAGTCGATTGGGGGTTTAAGCAATCAGCCCCAGCATTTT. Translation: CAISESIGGLSNQPQHF.

The chain joins TRBV27 to TRBJ1-2; the D gene is possibly TRBD1 (6 bases). This CDR3 region has 15 residues. From germline, CDR1 is MNHEY and CDR2 SMNVEV (reference sequence). The V gene lost 5 bases and the J gene lost 5 bases, with 18 bases spanning the gap. The DNA for the CDR3 is TGTGCCAGCAGTCCATTGGAGGGACATGGATATGGCTACACCTTC. It encodes CASSPLEGHGYGYTF.

V and J are TRBV6-1 and TRBJ1-1, with 7 nucleotides matching TRBD1. The length of the CDR3 is 14 residues. Germline CDR1 and CDR2: MNHNS and SASEGT. The V and J ends lost 5 bases and 1 base, in that order; junction bases with no gene match: 4. CDR3 in DNA: TGTGCCAGCAGTACACAGGGGACGAACACTGAAGCTTTCTTT. It encodes CASSTQGTNTEAFF.

The chain couples TRBV7-2 to TRBJ2-7; 7 bases line up with TRBD2. The germline CDR1 and CDR2 sequences are SGHTA and FQGNSA. The ends lost 0 bases at V and 6 bases at J; junction bases unmatched: 5. CDR3 size: 14 residues. The CDR3 DNA follows: TGTGCCAGCAGCTTAGCGGGCGGGAGCCGCGAGCAGTACTTC. This encodes CASSLAGGSREQYF.

This clone has just one count. The chain combines TRBV5-1 with TRBJ2-7, with a tentative D call TRBD2 (6 bases). V dropped 3 bases and J dropped 0 bases, with 10 bases sitting between them. The CDR3 length is 14 residues. Germline V gives CDR1 SGHRS, CDR2 YFSETQ. Here the CDR3 reads CASSSEGFSYEQYF. CDR3 nucleotide sequence: TGCGCCAGCAGCTCGGAGGGATTCTCCTACGAGCAGTACTTC.

The chain recombines TRBV27 with TRBJ1-2, with TRBD1 identical over 8 bases. V shed 5 bases and J 8 bases; nucleotides not matched to a gene: 10. This CDR3 is 14 amino acids long. Per germline, CDR1 MNHEY and CDR2 SMNVEV (reference sequence). CDR3 sequence (DNA): TGTGCCAGCAGTCCCTGGGACAGGAGTAAGGGCTACACCTTC. As protein: CASSPWDRSKGYTF.

In this sample, this clone turned up many times. In nucleotides, the CDR3 is TGTGCAAGTCGCTTAGTTGTGTACCACACCGGGGAGCTGTTTTTT. Translated: CASRLVVYHTGELFF. The chain uses TRBV12-2 and TRBJ2-2. TRBV12-2 is marked as a pseudogene. The CDR3 has 15 amino acids.

CDR3 loop: CASSPPVERYEQYF. The CDR3 DNA sequence: TGTGCCAGCTCACCACCGGTGGAGCGGTACGAGCAGTACTTC. The chain carries TRBV18 and TRBJ2-7, with D maybe TRBD2 (5 bases). Germline CDR1 and CDR2: KGHSH and LQKENI. The CDR3 runs to 14 residues. V lost 0 bases and J 4 bases, leaving 10 bases between the germline ends.

The chain recombines TRBV19 with TRBJ2-5, with 9 bases matching TRBD2. V gave up 1 base and J gave up 4 bases; unmatched junction bases: 7. From germline, CDR1 is LNHDA and CDR2 SQIVND (reference sequence). The CDR3 spans 16 residues. In DNA form, the CDR3 reads TGTGCCAGTAGTATAGGTGGTCAACTAGCGGGAGAGACCCAGTACTTC. It codes for CASSIGGQLAGETQYF.

The rearrangement uses TRBV2 and TRBJ1-5; D remains ambiguous. The CDR3 runs to 13 residues. V was cut by 4 bases and J by 1 base, with 5 bases left in between. Germline V gene sequence: CDR1 SNHLY, CDR2 FYNNEI. In DNA, the CDR3 is TGTGCCAGCAGTGTAGACAGCAATCAGCCCCAGCATTTT. It codes for CASSVDSNQPQHF.

This chain links TRBV6-1 with TRBJ2-7; tentative D call: TRBD1 (6 bases). The CDR3 loop spans 13 amino acids. Trimming took off 2 bases at V and 2 bases at J, with 7 bases between the two ends. The germline CDR1 and CDR2 sequences are MNHNS and SASEGT. CDR3 sequence (DNA): TGTGCCAGCAGTGAAACAGGGCCCTACGAGCAGTACTTC. This encodes CASSETGPYEQYF.

This clone came up once. The chain employs TRBV5-1 and TRBJ2-7; the match to TRBD2 covers 12 bases. The CDR3 sequence is 15 residues long. The junction had 5 bases not matched to a gene; V was cut back by 4 bases and J by 3 bases. CDR1 and CDR2 (germline): SGHRS, YFSETQ. CDR3 sequence (DNA): TGCGCCAGCAGCCCCTTGACTAGCGGGAGCTACGAGCAGTACTTC. The encoded protein is CASSPLTSGSYEQYF.

The CDR3 spells CASSLRAGGGNEQFF. For the CDR3, the DNA is TGTGCCAGCAGCTTAAGGGCGGGGGGCGGAAATGAGCAGTTCTTC. V is TRBV7-9 and J is TRBJ2-1; 8 bases map to TRBD2. Germline values: CDR1 SEHNR, CDR2 FQNEAQ (reference sequence). V shed 2 bases and J 7 bases; nucleotides not matched to a gene: 7. The CDR3 consists of 15 residues.

This clone was picked up one time. The J gene is TRBJ1-4, the V gene TRBV28; 8 bases align to TRBD1. The germline V gene encodes CDR1 MDHEN and CDR2 SYDVKM. This CDR3 has 17 residues. Losses at the gene ends were 3 bases for V and 0 bases for J; bases not matched to a gene: 6. The CDR3, as DNA: TGTGCCAGCAGTTTCCCGCTGACAGGGGCAACTAATGAAAAACTGTTTTTT. This gives the protein CASSFPLTGATNEKLFF. The entire variable domain, with the rest obtained from reference TRBV28 and TRBJ1-4, is as follows: DVKVTQSSRYLVKRTGEKVFLECVQDMDHENMFWYRQDPGLGLRLIYFSYDVKMKEKGDIPEGYSVSREKKERFSLILESASTNQTSMYLCASSFPLTGATNEKLFFGSGTQLSVL.

V and J are TRBV7-9 and TRBJ2-3; D is possibly TRBD2 (5 bases). V lost 5 bases and J 2 bases, leaving 14 bases between the germline ends. This CDR3 region has 15 residues. The germline V gene has CDR1 SEHNR and CDR2 FQNEAQ (reference sequence). DNA of the CDR3: TGTGCCAGCAGCCCTAGCTTGGTGCTCACAGATACGCAGTATTTT. This encodes CASSPSLVLTDTQYF.

This chain connects TRBV5-1 to TRBJ1-5; the D is unclear. Trimming pared 1 base from V and 7 bases from J, leaving 9 bases between. Germline CDR1 SGHRS, CDR2 YFSETQ. There are 13 residues in the CDR3. The CDR3 reads CASSLSVDQPQHF. In nucleotides, the CDR3 is TGCGCCAGCAGCTTGTCGGTAGACCAGCCCCAGCATTTT.

This chain connects TRBV27 to TRBJ2-5; D is unclear. Germline lookup yields CDR1 MNHEY and CDR2 SMNVEV (reference sequence). V was pared by 4 bases and J by 5 bases, with 14 bases between. This CDR3 contains 14 residues. This chain's CDR3 is CASSSNRPTETQYF. The CDR3 bases are TGTGCCAGCAGTTCCAACCGCCCGACGGAGACCCAGTACTTC.

This sequence joins TRBV10-3 and TRBJ1-2, with D maybe TRBD1 (5 bases). The CDR3 is 14 amino acids. CDR1 is ENHRY and CDR2 is SYGVKD in the germline V gene. Trimming left V 0 bases short and J 8 bases short, with 13 bases between. The CDR3: CAISESRGLEGYTF. DNA of the CDR3: TGTGCCATCAGTGAGTCACGGGGCTTGGAGGGCTACACCTTC.

This chain connects TRBV7-9 to TRBJ2-3, with TRBD1 matching 9 bases. Germline V gene data show CDR1 as SEHNR and CDR2 as FQNEAQ (reference sequence). The CDR3 covers 16 residues. V lost 2 bases and J lost 3; bases outside the gene matches: 6. CDR3 sequence (DNA): TGTGCCAGCAGCTTACAGGACAGGGGCAGAACAGATACGCAGTATTTT. Translated, it gives CASSLQDRGRTDTQYF.